The clone carrying this T cell receptor (beta chain) was counted once. Sequenced by immunoSEQ multiplex PCR; TCRdb stores in-frame clones only, minus some. The sample holds fewer than 200,000 clones; around four fifths are singletons and the top ten take around 4.3%. The source of the sample is a study of blood T cell repertoires in COVID-19. Study overall: Spain, Italy and the United States supplied samples that represented acute and convalescent COVID-19.

Individuals aged about 18 to 95 years were recruited from fewer than 30 US areas. Donors in Cohort 3 who had recovered were those with two negative PCRs, healthcare professional clearance, or resolution of their symptoms. Trimming stripped 0 bases from V and 4 bases from J, with 15 bases between. Germline assignment: CDR1 SGDLS and CDR2 YYNGEE. This CDR3 comprises 16 residues. This receptor was obtained from a woman in her fifties or sixties who had recovered from COVID-19. The rearrangement uses TRBV9 and TRBJ2-3, with a possible D match to TRBD2 (6 bases). Material: PBMCs or T cells enriched from blood (not recorded which). This CDR3 reads CASSVAITGVADTQYF. Written as DNA, the CDR3 is TGTGCCAGCAGCGTAGCTATTACGGGAGTGGCAGATACGCAGTATTTT. Full variable domain (rest looked up from reference TRBV9 and TRBJ2-3): DSGVTQTPKHLITATGQRVTLRCSPRSGDLSVYWYQQSLDQGLQFLIQYYNGEERAKGNILERFSAQQFPDLHSELNLSSLELGDSALYFCASSVAITGVADTQYFGPGTRLTVL.